These T cell receptor beta chains were read from a single sample in a study of blood T cell repertoires in COVID-19. Some clones are missing from TCRdb's copy, which holds only in-frame ones; the method was immunoSEQ multiplex PCR. Of more than 200,000 clones in the sample, 85% to 90% were seen once. The source material was peripheral blood. The receptors derive from a woman in her sixties with COVID-19, enrolled during active disease. The CDR3 runs from the conserved cysteine through the conserved F or W. D genes are given only for firm matches. Size is omitted from some rows. Given values are once, few, many or a class for expanded clones.

>TRBJ2-5|14|NA|TRBV7-2|NA
CASSLSSIQETQYF
TGTGCCAGCAGCTTATCCAGTATCCAAGAGACCCAGTACTTC
>TRBJ2-7|19|NA|TRBV11-2|TRBD2
CASSKGPSGRISRQYEQYF
TGTGCCAGCAGCAAAGGGCCTAGCGGGAGGATCTCGCGGCAATACGAGCAGTACTTC
>TRBJ1-4|14|NA|TRBV9|NA
CASSVSPQGEKLFF
TGTGCCAGCAGCGTCTCCCCCCAGGGTGAAAAACTGTTTTTT
>TRBJ1-5|15|NA|TRBV16|NA
CASSQSGTRNQPQHF
TGTGCCAGCAGCCAATCCGGGACACGCAATCAGCCCCAGCATTTT
>TRBJ2-2|16|NA|TRBV7-3|TRBD2
CASSSRLAPGSGELFF
TGTGCCAGCAGCTCCCGACTAGCACCAGGGTCCGGGGAGCTGTTTTTT
>TRBJ1-5|13|NA|TRBV30|TRBD1
CAWSADRDQPQHF
TGTGCCTGGAGTGCGGACAGGGATCAGCCCCAGCATTTT
>TRBJ2-6|19|NA|TRBV29-1|TRBD2
CSVATGTSMLGSGANVLTF
TGCAGCGTAGCGACCGGGACTAGCATGCTAGGGTCTGGGGCCAACGTCCTGACTTTC
>TRBJ2-2|13|NA|TRBV7-9|NA
CASKGGNTGELFF
TGTGCCAGCAAAGGGGGGAACACCGGGGAGCTGTTTTTT
>TRBJ2-5|15|NA|TRBV19|TRBD1
CASSIGTGAIETQYF
TGTGCCAGTAGTATAGGGACAGGGGCGATTGAGACCCAGTACTTC
>TRBJ1-5|15|NA|TRBV19|TRBD1
CASSLGQGPFQPQHF
TGTGCCAGTAGCCTTGGACAGGGTCCCTTTCAGCCCCAGCATTTT
>TRBJ1-1|13|NA|TRBV15|NA
CATSRDGLSEAFF
TGTGCCACCAGCAGAGATGGGCTAAGTGAAGCTTTCTTT
>TRBJ2-7|16|NA|TRBV3-1/TRBV3-2|TRBD1
CASSLGQVAYTYEQYF
TGTGCCAGCAGCCTGGGACAGGTGGCTTACACCTACGAGCAGTACTTC
>TRBJ1-3|16|NA|TRBV25-1|NA
CASSEGQVLSGNTIYF
TGTGCCAGCAGTGAAGGGCAGGTCCTCTCTGGAAACACCATATATTTT
>TRBJ1-2|14|NA|TRBV6-2/TRBV6-3|NA
CASSPLLGSYGYTF
TGTGCCAGCAGCCCCTTACTAGGAAGCTATGGCTACACCTTC
>TRBJ2-2|14|few|TRBV7-9|NA
CASSLTSNTGELFF
TGTGCCAGCAGCTTAACTAGTAACACCGGGGAGCTGTTTTTT
>TRBJ1-6|17|NA|TRBV9|TRBD1
CASSVGGTGGYNSPLHF
TGTGCCAGCAGCGTAGGTGGGACAGGGGGCTATAATTCACCCCTCCACTTT
>TRBJ2-3|13|once|TRBV19|TRBD1
CASSEQGADTQYF
TGTGCCAGTAGTGAACAGGGGGCAGATACGCAGTATTTT
>TRBJ2-7|15|NA|TRBV28|TRBD1
CASNPPGQGTYEQYF
TGTGCCAGCAATCCACCGGGACAGGGTACGTACGAGCAGTACTTC
>TRBJ2-7|14|once|TRBV11-2|TRBD1
CASSPAQGVYEQYF
TGTGCCAGCAGCCCAGCCCAGGGGGTCTACGAGCAGTACTTC
>TRBJ2-5|12|NA|TRBV30|TRBD2
CAWCLAEETQYF
TGTGCCTGGTGTCTAGCGGAAGAGACCCAGTACTTC
>TRBJ1-1|14|NA|TRBV3-1/TRBV3-2|NA
CASSQSRANTEAFF
TGTGCCAGCAGCCAATCCAGGGCGAACACTGAAGCTTTCTTT
>TRBJ1-2|15|NA|TRBV18|NA
CASSPNADTNYGYTF
TGTGCCAGCTCACCAAACGCAGATACTAACTATGGCTACACCTTC
>TRBJ2-2|18|NA|TRBV30|TRBD2
CAWSEGLAGGTRTGELFF
TGTGCCTGGAGTGAAGGACTAGCGGGAGGTACAAGGACCGGGGAGCTGTTTTTT
>TRBJ1-3|15|NA|TRBV7-2|NA
CASSLVRVAGNTIYF
TGTGCCAGCAGCTTAGTGAGGGTTGCTGGAAACACCATATATTTT
>TRBJ1-1|14|NA|TRBV7-3|NA
CASSPRSGDTEAFF
TGTGCCAGCAGCCCCAGGTCCGGGGATACTGAAGCTTTCTTT
>TRBJ2-1|15|NA|TRBV7-2|NA
CASRSKSLRYNEQFF
TGTGCCAGCAGGTCTAAATCCCTTCGCTACAATGAGCAGTTCTTC
>TRBJ2-1|14|NA|TRBV20-1|NA
CSASRGDSYNEQFF
TGCAGTGCTAGTCGGGGAGACTCCTACAATGAGCAGTTCTTC
>TRBJ1-1|13|NA|TRBV16|TRBD1
CASSWTGGTEAFF
TGTGCCAGCAGCTGGACAGGGGGCACTGAAGCTTTCTTT
>TRBJ1-1|15|NA|TRBV19|TRBD1
CASSTAGGRNTEAFF
TGTGCCAGTAGTACGGCAGGGGGCAGGAACACTGAAGCTTTCTTT
>TRBJ1-2|14|NA|TRBV6-5|TRBD1
CASSRTGTNYGYTF
TGTGCCAGCAGCAGGACAGGCACTAACTATGGCTACACCTTC
>TRBJ2-7|15|NA|TRBV5-1|NA
CASSPGFVGSYEQYF
TGCGCCAGCAGTCCCGGGTTTGTGGGCTCCTACGAGCAGTACTTC
>TRBJ2-4|11|NA|TRBV6-2/TRBV6-3|NA
CASSSSDIQYF
TGTGCCAGCAGCTCCTCAGACATTCAGTACTTC
>TRBJ1-5|16|NA|TRBV9|TRBD1
CASSVDGQGAAQPQHF
TGTGCCAGCAGCGTAGACGGACAGGGGGCTGCGCAGCCCCAGCATTTT
>TRBJ2-1|12|NA|TRBV3-1/TRBV3-2|TRBD2
CASSSAGAEQFF
TGTGCCAGCAGCTCAGCGGGAGCCGAGCAGTTCTTC
>TRBJ2-2|15|NA|TRBV7-3|TRBD2
CATSGTSGSSGELFF
TGTGCCACCAGCGGGACTAGCGGGAGTTCCGGGGAGCTGTTTTTT
>TRBJ2-1|22|NA|TRBV10-1|NA
CASIRTGASGREEFSSYNEQFF
TGCGCCAGCATCCGGACAGGGGCCTCAGGGCGGGAGGAATTTAGCTCCTACAATGAGCAGTTCTTC
>TRBJ2-3|15|NA|TRBV7-2|NA
CASSQRRGLADTQYF
TGTGCCAGCAGCCAACGGCGCGGCTTGGCAGATACGCAGTATTTT
>TRBJ1-1|14|NA|TRBV4-1|TRBD1
CASSWGNRGMEAFF
TGCGCCAGCAGCTGGGGAAACAGGGGAATGGAAGCTTTCTTT
>TRBJ2-1|11|NA|TRBV20-1|NA
CSASPAGEQFF
TGCAGTGCTAGTCCTGCCGGTGAGCAGTTCTTC
>TRBJ2-5|14|NA|TRBV19|TRBD1
CASSPRTGWETQYF
TGTGCCAGTAGTCCACGGACAGGGTGGGAGACCCAGTACTTC
>TRBJ1-5|14|NA|TRBV5-1|TRBD1
CASSPGQGVQPQHF
TGCGCCAGCAGCCCGGGACAGGGGGTTCAGCCCCAGCATTTT
>TRBJ2-7|14|NA|TRBV18|TRBD1
CASSRMGQLYEQYF
TGTGCCAGCTCCCGCATGGGACAGCTATACGAGCAGTACTTC
>TRBJ2-7|14|NA|TRBV27|NA
CASSFHGRDYEQYF
TGTGCCAGCAGTTTTCACGGGAGAGACTACGAGCAGTACTTC
>TRBJ2-7|15|NA|TRBV19|TRBD1
CATRGWTGVSYEQYF
TGTGCAACCAGGGGATGGACAGGGGTTAGCTACGAGCAGTACTTC
>TRBJ1-4|15|NA|TRBV7-3|TRBD1
CASSSTGATNEKLFF
TGTGCCAGCAGCTCGACAGGGGCAACTAATGAAAAACTGTTTTTT
>TRBJ2-2|15|NA|TRBV10-1|TRBD2
CASSVSGREAGELFF
TGCGCCAGCAGTGTTAGCGGGAGAGAGGCCGGGGAGCTGTTTTTT
>TRBJ2-1|15|NA|TRBV5-6|NA
CASSLGGSSYNEQFF
TGTGCCAGCAGCTTGGGAGGATCCTCCTACAATGAGCAGTTCTTC
>TRBJ2-5|14|NA|TRBV6-5|NA
CASNTGGAKETQYF
TGTGCCAGCAACACAGGGGGGGCGAAAGAGACCCAGTACTTC
>TRBJ1-5|17|NA|TRBV7-2|TRBD1
CASSFGTGSLANQPQHF
TGTGCCAGCAGCTTTGGGACAGGGTCCCTGGCCAATCAGCCCCAGCATTTT
>TRBJ1-5|14|NA|TRBV28|TRBD1
CASSLGTGEQPQHF
TGTGCCAGCAGTTTGGGGACAGGGGAGCAGCCCCAGCATTTT
>TRBJ2-5|14|NA|TRBV24-1|NA
CATRSRGGAETQYF
TGTGCCACCCGATCAAGGGGGGGCGCGGAGACCCAGTACTTC